This entry is about one T cell receptor (beta chain). Its antigen remains unidentified. The sample belongs to a study of blood T cells in healthy people across ages. Study observations and caveats: The percentage of naive T cells correlated strongly with TCR beta diversity.

PCR was performed a second time for about 7 to 12 cycles using a sample-barcoded 5' primer and a J-beta primer mix. Via MiXCR, TCRdb re-called the 5' RACE reads, giving one row per CDR3 protein. Found here are 550,000 to 600,000 distinct CDR3 sequences, approximately 30% of them singletons; the top ten hold about 18%. Per-sample PBMC isolation yielded at least 6.5 million cells. Material for sequencing was blood. The clonotype was recovered from a woman aged 70-85 years in good health.

The CDR3 loop is CASSWGLDDETQYF. The CDR3 DNA is TGTGCCAGCAGCTGGGGGCTAGATGACGAGACCCAGTACTTC. J is TRBJ2-5 and V is TRBV7-2; D is possibly TRBD1 (6 bases). This CDR3 has 14 residues. Germline CDR1 reads SGHTA; CDR2 reads FQGNSA. The V and J ends lost 4 bases and 5 bases respectively, with 14 bases between them.